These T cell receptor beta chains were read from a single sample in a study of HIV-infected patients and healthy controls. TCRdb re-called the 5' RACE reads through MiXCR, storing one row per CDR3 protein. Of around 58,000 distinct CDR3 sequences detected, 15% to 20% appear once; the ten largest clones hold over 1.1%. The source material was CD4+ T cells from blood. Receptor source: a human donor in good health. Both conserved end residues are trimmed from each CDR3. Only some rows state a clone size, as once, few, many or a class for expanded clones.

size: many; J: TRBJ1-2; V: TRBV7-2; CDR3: ASSPSVNYGYT
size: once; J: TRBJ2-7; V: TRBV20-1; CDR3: SAEDNRDTFYEQY
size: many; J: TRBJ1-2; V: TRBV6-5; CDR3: ASSGQGVNYGYT
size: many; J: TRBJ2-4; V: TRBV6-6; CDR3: ASSYSGRGILIAKNIQY
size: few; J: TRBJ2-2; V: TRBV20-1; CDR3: SASKGGADTGELF
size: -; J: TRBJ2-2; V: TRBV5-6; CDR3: ASSFAQGANTGELF
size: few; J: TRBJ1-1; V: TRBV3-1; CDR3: ASSQGNRGDTEAF
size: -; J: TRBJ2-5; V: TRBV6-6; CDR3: ASSRYSGETQY
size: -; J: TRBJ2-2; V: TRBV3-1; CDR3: ASRRGLAEEDAGELF
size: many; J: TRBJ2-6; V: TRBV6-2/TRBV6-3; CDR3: ASQVAAGANVLT
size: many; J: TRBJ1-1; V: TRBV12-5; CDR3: ASEPGQGFSNTEAF
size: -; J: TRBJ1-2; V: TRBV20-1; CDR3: SAGGELGYGYT
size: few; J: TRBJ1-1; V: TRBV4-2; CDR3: ASSQDGQGGAITEAF
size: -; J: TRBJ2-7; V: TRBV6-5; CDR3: ASREASQEGYEQY
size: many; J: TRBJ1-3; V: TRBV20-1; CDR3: SAIDRVTGNTIY
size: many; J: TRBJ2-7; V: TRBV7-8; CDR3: ASSFRAGVREQY
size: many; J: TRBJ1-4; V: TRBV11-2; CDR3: ANRETGSCEKLF
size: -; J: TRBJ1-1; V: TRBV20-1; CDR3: SARDPITSEAF
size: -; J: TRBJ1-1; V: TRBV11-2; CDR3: ASSFTGGKNTEAF
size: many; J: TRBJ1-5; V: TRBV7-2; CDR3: ASSLANNQPQH
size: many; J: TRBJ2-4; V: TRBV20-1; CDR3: SARDVDKNIQY
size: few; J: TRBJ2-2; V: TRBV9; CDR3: ASSVGLWGERTGELF
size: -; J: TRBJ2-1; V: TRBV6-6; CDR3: ASTDSSYNEQF
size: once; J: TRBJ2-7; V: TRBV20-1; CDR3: SARYDGNEQY
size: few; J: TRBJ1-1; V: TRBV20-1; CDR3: SAPGDSGTEAF
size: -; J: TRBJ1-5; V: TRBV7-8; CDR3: ASSLGTGGGQPQH
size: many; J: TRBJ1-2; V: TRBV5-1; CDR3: ASSRDRGGYGYT
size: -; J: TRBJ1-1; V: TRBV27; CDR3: ASSLLFGRESRAF
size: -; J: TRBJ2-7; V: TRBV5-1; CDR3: ASSLGGSRSYEQY
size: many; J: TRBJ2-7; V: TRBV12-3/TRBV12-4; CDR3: ASSRTVMEQY
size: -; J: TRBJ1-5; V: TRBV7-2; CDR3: ASGTGGNQPQH
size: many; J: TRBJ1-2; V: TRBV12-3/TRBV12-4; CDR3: ASSGGTDSI
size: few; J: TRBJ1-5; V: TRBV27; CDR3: ASSRDRSNQPQH
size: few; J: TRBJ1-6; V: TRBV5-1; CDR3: ASSLGGTDNSPLH
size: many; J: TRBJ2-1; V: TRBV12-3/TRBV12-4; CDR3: ASILKNEQF
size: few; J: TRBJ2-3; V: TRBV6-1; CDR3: ASSQGGLTDTQY
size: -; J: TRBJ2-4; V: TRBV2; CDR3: ASRDGQAQIQY
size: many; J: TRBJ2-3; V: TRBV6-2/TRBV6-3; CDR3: ASTYRPSGRSTDTQY